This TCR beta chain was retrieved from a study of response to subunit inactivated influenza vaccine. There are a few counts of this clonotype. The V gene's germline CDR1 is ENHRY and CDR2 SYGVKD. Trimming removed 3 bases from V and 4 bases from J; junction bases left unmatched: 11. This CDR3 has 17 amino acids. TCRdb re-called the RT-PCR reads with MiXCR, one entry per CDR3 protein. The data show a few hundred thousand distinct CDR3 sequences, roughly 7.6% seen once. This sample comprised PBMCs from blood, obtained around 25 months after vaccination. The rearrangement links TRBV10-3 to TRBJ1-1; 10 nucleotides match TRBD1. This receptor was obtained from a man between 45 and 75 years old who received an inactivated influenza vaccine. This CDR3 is CAISEGLTGGWTTEAFF. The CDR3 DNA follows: TGTGCCATCAGTGAAGGTCTGACAGGGGGCTGGACCACTGAAGCTTTCTTT.